This entry concerns a single TCR beta chain. Its antigen is unidentified. Noted treatment: roughly 11-day PBMC culture with coronavirus spike peptide pools or control peptides (ViraFEST assay). Cultured CD4+ T-cell DNA underwent Oncomine TCR Beta short-read sequencing. TCRdb passed the PCR reads through MiXCR, listing each CDR3 protein once. The repertoire has 20,000 to 25,000 distinct CDR3 sequences, approximately 57% of them found once; the top ten carry 10% to 15%. The V and J ends lost 5 bases and 1 base, in that order; junction bases with no gene match: 6. This CDR3 has 15 residues. CDR1 and CDR2 from the germline V gene are DFQATT and SNEGSKA (reference sequence). The data stem from a study of vaccination and CD4 T cells after COVID-19. Study-level information: Blood was drawn a median roughly 66 days post second dose, range 14 to 241. The study, taken as a whole, reports: Convalescent patients had a median around 89% of reactive clones appearing only post-vaccination.

This material consisted of CD4+ T cells from blood, cultured in vitro, taken after SARS-CoV-2 vaccination. This rearrangement joins TRBV20-1 to TRBJ2-3; 10 bases match TRBD1. The clonotype originates from a human donor who received a COVID-19 vaccine. CDR3 in amino acids: CSAETGTGGTDTQYF. The CDR3 nucleotides read TGCAGTGCTGAAACCGGGACAGGGGGCACAGATACGCAGTATTTT.